Listed below are T cell receptor beta chains from one sample, sequenced in a study of response to subunit inactivated influenza vaccine. TCRdb recomputed calls from the RT-PCR reads with MiXCR, one row per CDR3 protein. Among roughly 500,000 distinct CDR3 sequences listed, around 25% were seen once. The sequencing used CD4+ T cells sorted from PBMCs, collected around 5 days after vaccination. The receptors derive from a man over 45 who received an inactivated influenza vaccine. Each CDR3 is given with its conserved first and last residue. Fields, in order: clone size, J gene, D gene, V gene, CDR3 protein, CDR3 DNA. A D gene is named only where the DNA matches it firmly. The size of a clone is reported for some rows only, either as once, few or many, or as a class for expanded clones.

few,TRBJ2-5,TRBD2,TRBV7-2,CASSLEREGTQYF,TGTGCCAGCAGCTTGGAACGGGAGGGAACCCAGTACTTC
many,TRBJ2-2,-,TRBV15,CATSFSRTGELFF,TGTGCCACCAGCTTTAGCCGGACCGGGGAGCTGTTTTTT
few,TRBJ1-1,-,TRBV7-2,CASRLDITEAFF,TGTGCCAGCAGACTCGACATCACTGAAGCTTTCTTT
few,TRBJ2-4,TRBD1,TRBV18,CASLRTGKNIQYF,TGTGCCAGCTTAAGGACAGGGAAAAACATTCAGTACTTC
few,TRBJ2-3,-,TRBV15,CATSRDVRDTQYF,TGTGCCACCAGCAGAGATGTTCGCGATACGCAGTATTTT
few,TRBJ2-5,TRBD2,TRBV5-1,CASSPTPGLDPGTQYF,TGCGCCAGCAGCCCGACCCCGGGACTAGATCCCGGGACCCAGTACTTC
-,TRBJ1-2,-,TRBV5-6,CASSLAGDGYGYTF,TGTGCCAGCAGCTTGGCCGGCGACGGCTATGGCTACACCTTC
-,TRBJ2-5,-,TRBV12-3/TRBV12-4,CASSFRPGQETQYF,TGTGCCAGCAGTTTTAGGCCAGGCCAAGAGACCCAGTACTTC
-,TRBJ2-1,TRBD1,TRBV12-3/TRBV12-4,CASNNPLDRGGNNEQFF,TGTGCCAGCAACAACCCTCTCGACAGGGGTGGGAACAATGAGCAGTTCTTC
-,TRBJ2-1,TRBD1,TRBV28,CASSQTGGASYNEQFF,TGTGCCAGCAGTCAAACAGGGGGCGCTTCTTACAATGAGCAGTTCTTC
-,TRBJ2-1,TRBD2,TRBV11-2,CASSPILWTSYNEQFF,TGTGCCAGCAGCCCCATATTGTGGACTAGCTACAATGAGCAGTTCTTC
many,TRBJ2-1,TRBD2,TRBV3-1,CASRPRAGDNEQFF,TGTGCCAGCAGGCCCAGGGCGGGGGACAATGAGCAGTTCTTC
few,TRBJ2-7,TRBD1,TRBV19,CASSQIQGQAYEQYF,TGTGCCAGTAGTCAAATCCAGGGACAGGCCTACGAGCAGTACTTC
-,TRBJ1-5,-,TRBV12-3/TRBV12-4,CASSLIEDQPQHF,TGTGCCAGCAGTTTAATAGAGGATCAGCCCCAGCATTTT
few,TRBJ1-1,-,TRBV7-3,CASSLSIGTEAFF,TGTGCCAGCAGCTTAAGTATAGGCACTGAAGCTTTCTTT
few,TRBJ1-2,-,TRBV2,CASSDGQFYGYTF,TGTGCCAGCAGTGATGGACAGTTCTATGGCTACACCTTC
few,TRBJ2-1,-,TRBV20-1,CSATSKDYYNEQFF,TGCAGTGCTACATCTAAAGACTACTACAATGAGCAGTTCTTC
few,TRBJ2-1,-,TRBV4-3,CASSQLGQLNEQFF,TGCGCCAGCAGCCAATTGGGGCAGCTCAATGAGCAGTTCTTC
few,TRBJ1-1,-,TRBV12-3/TRBV12-4,CASSLNSGITEAFF,TGTGCCAGCAGTTTGAATTCAGGGATAACTGAAGCTTTCTTT
-,TRBJ2-1,TRBD2,TRBV9,CASSVSGRHNEQFF,TGTGCCAGCAGCGTAAGCGGGAGGCACAATGAGCAGTTCTTC
-,TRBJ2-7,TRBD2,TRBV20-1,CSAWMAGALTSYEQYF,TGCAGTGCTTGGATGGCGGGAGCGCTGACGTCCTACGAGCAGTACTTC
many,TRBJ1-5,TRBD1,TRBV4-3,CASSQDRGNQPQHF,TGTGCCAGCAGTCAGGACAGGGGCAATCAGCCCCAGCATTTT
-,TRBJ2-1,-,TRBV7-8,CASSLAAAQTNEQFF,TGTGCCAGCAGCTTAGCGGCAGCTCAAACAAATGAGCAGTTCTTC
-,TRBJ1-5,-,TRBV20-1,CSASPGVSNQPQHF,TGCAGTGCTAGTCCTGGAGTTAGCAATCAGCCCCAGCATTTT
few,TRBJ1-2,-,TRBV5-6,CASSFRIRLVGKTNYGYTF,TGTGCCAGCAGCTTTCGGATCCGCCTAGTGGGGAAGACGAACTATGGCTACACCTTC
many,TRBJ1-6,-,TRBV6-1,CASSRERGGSPLHF,TGTGCCAGCAGTCGGGAGAGGGGAGGTTCACCCCTCCACTTT
-,TRBJ2-3,-,TRBV5-5,CASSTATSTDTQYF,TGTGCCAGCAGCACCGCGACTAGCACAGATACGCAGTATTTT
many,TRBJ2-1,TRBD2,TRBV7-2,CASSLFQSGTNEQFF,TGTGCCAGCAGCTTATTCCAGAGCGGGACCAATGAGCAGTTCTTC
few,TRBJ1-2,-,TRBV12-3/TRBV12-4,CASSLGQYGYTF,TGTGCCAGCAGCCTTGGGCAGTATGGCTACACCTTC
few,TRBJ1-5,-,TRBV12-3/TRBV12-4,CASSPDRYSNQPQHF,TGTGCCAGCAGCCCCGACAGGTATAGCAATCAGCCCCAGCATTTT
few,TRBJ2-1,-,TRBV29-1,CSAGQYNEQFF,TGCAGCGCCGGACAGTACAATGAGCAGTTCTTC
few,TRBJ2-5,-,TRBV19,CASSIGGAMIETQYF,TGTGCCAGTAGTATAGGCGGGGCGATGATTGAGACCCAGTACTTC
few,TRBJ1-4,-,TRBV5-5,CASSLDVTTNEKLFF,TGTGCCAGCAGCTTGGATGTTACAACTAATGAAAAACTGTTTTTT
few,TRBJ2-1,-,TRBV7-2,CASSPRLNNEQFF,TGTGCCAGCAGCCCAAGATTAAACAATGAGCAGTTCTTC
-,TRBJ2-3,TRBD2,TRBV6-2/TRBV6-3,CASRTSGADTQYF,TGTGCCAGCAGGACTAGCGGGGCGGATACGCAGTATTTT
-,TRBJ2-5,-,TRBV4-3,CASSHDGQPETQYF,TGCGCCAGCAGCCACGACGGACAGCCCGAGACCCAGTACTTC
-,TRBJ2-3,-,TRBV20-1,CSARGLPTQYF,TGCAGTGCTAGAGGACTACCTACGCAGTATTTT
few,TRBJ2-3,TRBD2,TRBV4-2,CASSRPATSGGATDTQYF,TGTGCCAGCAGCCGGCCGGCGACTAGCGGGGGGGCCACAGATACGCAGTATTTT
-,TRBJ2-3,TRBD2,TRBV7-2,CATLPGGLTDTQYF,TGTGCCACGCTCCCGGGAGGACTCACAGATACGCAGTATTTT
few,TRBJ2-5,-,TRBV24-1,CATSDSGRRETQYF,TGTGCCACCAGTGATTCTGGCAGACGGGAGACCCAGTACTTC
-,TRBJ1-6,-,TRBV5-1,CASSVFSGNYNSPLHF,TGCGCCAGCAGCGTGTTCTCAGGCAACTATAATTCACCCCTCCACTTT
-,TRBJ2-1,-,TRBV18,CASSRQAPSYNEQFF,TGTGCCAGCTCACGACAGGCCCCTTCCTACAATGAGCAGTTCTTC
many,TRBJ1-4,-,TRBV6-1,CASRGGALPNEKLFF,TGTGCCAGCAGAGGAGGGGCCCTACCTAATGAAAAACTGTTTTTT
few,TRBJ1-1,-,TRBV7-9,CASSLFPTDGTEAFF,TGTGCCAGCAGCCTCTTCCCGACAGACGGCACTGAAGCTTTCTTT
few,TRBJ2-5,TRBD2,TRBV2,CASSENGRALETQYF,TGTGCCAGCAGTGAAAACGGGAGGGCCTTAGAGACCCAGTACTTC
few,TRBJ2-3,-,TRBV15,CATSRDLGVTDTQYF,TGTGCCACCAGCAGAGATTTGGGAGTCACAGATACGCAGTATTTT
few,TRBJ1-3,-,TRBV7-2,CGQSSGNTIYF,TGTGGCCAGTCCTCTGGAAACACCATATATTTT
-,TRBJ2-1,TRBD2,TRBV6-5,CASSYQAGRYNEQFF,TGTGCCAGCAGTTACCAAGCGGGGAGGTACAATGAGCAGTTCTTC
few,TRBJ2-3,TRBD1,TRBV3-1,CASSNQGATDTQYF,TGTGCCAGCAGCAATCAGGGGGCCACAGATACGCAGTATTTT
-,TRBJ2-5,TRBD2,TRBV29-1,CSVEYIASGRGETQYF,TGCAGCGTTGAGTATATCGCTAGCGGGAGGGGAGAGACCCAGTACTTC